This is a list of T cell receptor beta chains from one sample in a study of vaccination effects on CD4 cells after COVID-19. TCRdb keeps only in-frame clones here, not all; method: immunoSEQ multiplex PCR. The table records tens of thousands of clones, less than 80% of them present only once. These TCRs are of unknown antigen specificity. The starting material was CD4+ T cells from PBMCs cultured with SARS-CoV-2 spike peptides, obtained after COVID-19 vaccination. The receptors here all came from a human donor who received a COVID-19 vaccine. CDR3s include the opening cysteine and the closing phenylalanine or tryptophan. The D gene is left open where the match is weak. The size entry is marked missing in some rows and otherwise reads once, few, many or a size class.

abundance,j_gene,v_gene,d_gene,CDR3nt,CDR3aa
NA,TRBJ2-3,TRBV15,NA,TGTGCCACCAGCAGAAGCACAGATACGCAGTATTTT,CATSRSTDTQYF
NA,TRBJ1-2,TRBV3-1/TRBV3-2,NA,TGTGCCAGCAGCCTCCAGGGATCTAACTATGGCTACACCTTC,CASSLQGSNYGYTF
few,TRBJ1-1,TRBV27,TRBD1,TGTGCCAGCAGTTGGGACAGGGGACCGGGCACTGAAGCTTTCTTT,CASSWDRGPGTEAFF
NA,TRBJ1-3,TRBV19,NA,TGTGCCAGTAGAAGGAGGACTGGAAACACCATATATTTT,CASRRRTGNTIYF
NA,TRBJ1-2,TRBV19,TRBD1,TGTGCCAGTAGTGCCAGGACAGGGGGCGAATATGGCTACACCTTC,CASSARTGGEYGYTF
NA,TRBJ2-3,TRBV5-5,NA,TGTGCCAGCAGCTTGAACAGACGCACAGATACGCAGTATTTT,CASSLNRRTDTQYF
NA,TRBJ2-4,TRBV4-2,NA,TGTGCCAGCAGCCAAGCTAGAGTCGGAGGAAACATTCAGTACTTC,CASSQARVGGNIQYF
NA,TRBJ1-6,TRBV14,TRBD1,TGTGCCAGCAGCCCCCTCGGGACAGGGTATTCACCCCTCCACTTT,CASSPLGTGYSPLHF
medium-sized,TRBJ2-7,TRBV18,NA,TGTGCCAGCTCACCGTTGGGGACCTACGAGCAGTACTTC,CASSPLGTYEQYF
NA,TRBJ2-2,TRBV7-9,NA,TGTGCCAGCAGCTTAGATACACCCGGGACCGGGGAGCTGTTTTTT,CASSLDTPGTGELFF
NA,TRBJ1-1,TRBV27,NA,TGTGCCACCTCCCGGGACCCCGGCTCTGAAGCTTTCTTT,CATSRDPGSEAFF
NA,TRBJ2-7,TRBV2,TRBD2,TGTGCCAGCAGTCCTAGCGGAACCCCCTACGAGCAGTACTTC,CASSPSGTPYEQYF
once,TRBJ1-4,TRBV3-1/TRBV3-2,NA,TGTGCCAGCAGCCAAGGTGAAAAACTGTTTTTT,CASSQGEKLFF
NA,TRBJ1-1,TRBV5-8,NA,TGTGCCAGCAGCTTGGAAGCTTTCTTT,CASSLEAFF
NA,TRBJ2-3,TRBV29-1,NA,TGCAGCGAGAAGCAGGATATCAAGCAGTATTTT,CSEKQDIKQYF
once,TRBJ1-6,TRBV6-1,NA,TGTGCCAGCAGTGAAGCGCAGGGAGGGCAATATTCGCCCCTCCACTTT,CASSEAQGGQYSPLHF
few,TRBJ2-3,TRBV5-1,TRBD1,TGCGCCAGCAGCTTGGCCAGGGGGCCAGATACGCAGTATTTT,CASSLARGPDTQYF
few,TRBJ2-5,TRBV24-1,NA,TGTGCCACCAGTGATTTGAGCGGGACCCAGTACTTC,CATSDLSGTQYF
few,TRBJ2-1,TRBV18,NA,TGTGCCAGCTCACCAGGTCCGGGACGCGGATACAATGAGCAGTTCTTC,CASSPGPGRGYNEQFF
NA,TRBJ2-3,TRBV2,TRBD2,TGTGCCAGCAGTGAAAGGGCGGGAGGATTGGCGGATACGCAGTATTTT,CASSERAGGLADTQYF
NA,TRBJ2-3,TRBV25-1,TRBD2,TGTGCCAGCAGTAGGACTAGCGGGGGGGCTTCAGATACGCAGTATTTT,CASSRTSGGASDTQYF
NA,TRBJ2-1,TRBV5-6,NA,TGTGCCAGCAGCCCGGGCAATGAGCAGTTCTTC,CASSPGNEQFF
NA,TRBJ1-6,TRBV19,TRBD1,TGTGCCAGTAGCAGGGACAGGTATAATTCACCCCTCCACTTT,CASSRDRYNSPLHF
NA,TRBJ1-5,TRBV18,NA,TGTGCCAGCTCACCGTCCGAAAATAGCAATCAGCCCCAGCATTTT,CASSPSENSNQPQHF
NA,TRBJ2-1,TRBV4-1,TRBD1,TGCGCCAGCTCGCCGGGACAGGGTATCAATGAGCAGTTCTTC,CASSPGQGINEQFF
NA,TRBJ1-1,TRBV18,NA,TGTGCCAGCTCACCACCGGGGATGGGCACTGAAGCTTTCTTT,CASSPPGMGTEAFF
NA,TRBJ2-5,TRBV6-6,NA,TGTGCCAGCAGACTAGATTTAACAGGGCTAAAAGAGACCCAGTACTTC,CASRLDLTGLKETQYF
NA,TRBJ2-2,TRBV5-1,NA,TGCGCCAGCAGCGGAAGGACTGGCACCGGGGAGCTGTTTTTT,CASSGRTGTGELFF
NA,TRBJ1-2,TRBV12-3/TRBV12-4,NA,TGTGCCAGCAGTTTAGGAGATTTTGGCTACACCTTC,CASSLGDFGYTF
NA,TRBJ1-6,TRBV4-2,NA,TGTGCCAGCAGCCAAGATTCCGGTTGGGACGGTTCACCCCTCCACTTT,CASSQDSGWDGSPLHF
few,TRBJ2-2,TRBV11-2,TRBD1,TGTGCCAGCAGCTCGTACAGGGGTCGCACCGGGGAGCTGTTTTTT,CASSSYRGRTGELFF
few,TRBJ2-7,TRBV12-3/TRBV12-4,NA,TGTGCCAGCAGTTCCGGGGGGCCCTACGAGCAGTACTTC,CASSSGGPYEQYF
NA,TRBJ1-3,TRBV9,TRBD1,TGTGCCAGCAGCGCCACCACAGGGGGCTCGACTCACTCTGGAAACACCATATATTTT,CASSATTGGSTHSGNTIYF
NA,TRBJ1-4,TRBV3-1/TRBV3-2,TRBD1,TGTGCCAGCAGCCAAGAACTGACAGGGCTTGGAGAAAAACTGTTTTTT,CASSQELTGLGEKLFF
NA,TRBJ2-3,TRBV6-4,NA,TGTGCCAGCAGTGACTACGGGGGTGGCACAGATACGCAGTATTTT,CASSDYGGGTDTQYF
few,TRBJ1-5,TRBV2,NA,TGTGCCAGCAAGAACAGGGTTGGGAATCAGCCCCAGCATTTT,CASKNRVGNQPQHF
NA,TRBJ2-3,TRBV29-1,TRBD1,TGCAGCGCCGAACCGGGACAGGGACCCACAGATACGCAGTATTTT,CSAEPGQGPTDTQYF
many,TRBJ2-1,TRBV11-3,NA,TGTGCCAGCAGCTTAGAACAGGGCTCCTACAATGAGCAGTTCTTC,CASSLEQGSYNEQFF
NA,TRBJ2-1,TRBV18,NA,TGTGCCAGCTCACCTCTGGCAGGCTACAATGAGCAGTTCTTC,CASSPLAGYNEQFF
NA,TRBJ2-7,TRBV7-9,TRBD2,TGTGCCAGCAGCTCCTATGGCGGGGGGGCCTCCTACGAGCAGTACTTC,CASSSYGGGASYEQYF
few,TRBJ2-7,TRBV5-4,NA,TGTGCCAGCAGCTTGGAGGACATCTTACGAGGTCGCTACGAGCAGTACTTC,CASSLEDILRGRYEQYF
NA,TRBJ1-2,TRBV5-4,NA,TGTGCCAGCAGCCAGACAGGACCTTATGGCTACACCTTC,CASSQTGPYGYTF
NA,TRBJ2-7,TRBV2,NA,TGTGCCAGCAGTGCGCCCATTACAACCTACGAGCAGTACTTC,CASSAPITTYEQYF
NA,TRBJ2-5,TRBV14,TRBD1,TGTGCCAGCAGCCAACTTACAGGGGGTCCGGAGACCCAGTACTTC,CASSQLTGGPETQYF
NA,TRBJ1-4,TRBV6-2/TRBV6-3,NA,TGTGCCAGCAGATACTCCGGGACAAGCATCCCAACTAATGAAAAACTGTTTTTT,CASRYSGTSIPTNEKLFF
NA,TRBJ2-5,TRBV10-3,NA,TGTGCCATCAGTGATTTAATGGGGGAGACCCAGTACTTC,CAISDLMGETQYF
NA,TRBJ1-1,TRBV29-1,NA,TGCAGCGTTGAAGCGGAGGAAGACACTGAAGCTTTCTTT,CSVEAEEDTEAFF